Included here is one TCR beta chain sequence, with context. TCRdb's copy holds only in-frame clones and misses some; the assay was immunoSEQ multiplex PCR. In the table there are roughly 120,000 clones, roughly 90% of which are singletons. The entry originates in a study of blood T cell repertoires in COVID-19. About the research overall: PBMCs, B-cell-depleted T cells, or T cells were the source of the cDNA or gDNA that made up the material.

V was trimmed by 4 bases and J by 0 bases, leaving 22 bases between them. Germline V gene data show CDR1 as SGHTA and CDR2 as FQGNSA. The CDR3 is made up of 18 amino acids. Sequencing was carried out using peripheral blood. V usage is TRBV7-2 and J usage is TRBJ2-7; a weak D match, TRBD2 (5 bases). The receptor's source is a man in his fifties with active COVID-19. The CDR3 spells CASSYRQVGSGSSYEQYF. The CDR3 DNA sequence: TGTGCCAGCAGCTACCGCCAGGTCGGCAGCGGAAGCTCCTACGAGCAGTACTTC.